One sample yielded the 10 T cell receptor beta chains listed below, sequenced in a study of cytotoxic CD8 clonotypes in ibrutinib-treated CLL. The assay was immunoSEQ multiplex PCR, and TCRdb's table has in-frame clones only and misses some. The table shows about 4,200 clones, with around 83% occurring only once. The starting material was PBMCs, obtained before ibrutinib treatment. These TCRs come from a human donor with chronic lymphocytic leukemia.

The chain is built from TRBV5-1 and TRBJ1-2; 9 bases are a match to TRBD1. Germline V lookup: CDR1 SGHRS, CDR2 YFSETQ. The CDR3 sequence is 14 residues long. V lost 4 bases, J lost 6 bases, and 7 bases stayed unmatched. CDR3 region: CASSPPDRGDGYTF. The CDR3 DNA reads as TGCGCCAGCAGCCCCCCAGACAGGGGGGATGGCTACACCTTC.

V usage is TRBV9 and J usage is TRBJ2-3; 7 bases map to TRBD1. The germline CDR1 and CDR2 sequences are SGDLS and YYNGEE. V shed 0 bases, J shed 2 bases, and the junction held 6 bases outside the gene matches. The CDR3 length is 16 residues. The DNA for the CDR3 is TGTGCCAGCAGCGTAGACGAGGGGGCCCTCACAGATACGCAGTATTTT. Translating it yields CASSVDEGALTDTQYF.

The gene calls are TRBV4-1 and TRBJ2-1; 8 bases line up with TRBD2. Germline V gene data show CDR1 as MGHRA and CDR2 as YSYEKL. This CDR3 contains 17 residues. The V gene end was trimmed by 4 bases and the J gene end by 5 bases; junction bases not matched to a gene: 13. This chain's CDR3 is CASSLRTSSDTNNEQFF. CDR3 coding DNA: TGCGCCAGCAGCCTTCGGACTAGCTCAGATACTAACAATGAGCAGTTCTTC.

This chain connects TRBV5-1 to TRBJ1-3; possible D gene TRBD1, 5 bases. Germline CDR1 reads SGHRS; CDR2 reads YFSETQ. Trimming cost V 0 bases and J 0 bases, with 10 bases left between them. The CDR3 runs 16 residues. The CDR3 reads CASSLGGMSSGNTIYF. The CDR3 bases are TGCGCCAGCAGCTTGGGGGGCATGAGCTCTGGAAACACCATATATTTT.

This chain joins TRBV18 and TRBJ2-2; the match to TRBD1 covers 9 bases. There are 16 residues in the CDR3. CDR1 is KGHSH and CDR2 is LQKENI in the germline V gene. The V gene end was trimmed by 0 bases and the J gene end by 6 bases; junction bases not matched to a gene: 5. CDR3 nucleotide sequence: TGTGCCAGCTCACCACCGTCTCGACAGGGGGCCGGGGAGCTGTTTTTT. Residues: CASSPPSRQGAGELFF.

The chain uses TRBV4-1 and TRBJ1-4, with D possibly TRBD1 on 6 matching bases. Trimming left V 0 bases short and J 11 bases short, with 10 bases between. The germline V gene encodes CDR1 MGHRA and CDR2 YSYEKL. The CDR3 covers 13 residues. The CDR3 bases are TGCGCCAGCAGCCAAGATCGAGGGGGGAAACTGTTTTTT. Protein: CASSQDRGGKLFF.

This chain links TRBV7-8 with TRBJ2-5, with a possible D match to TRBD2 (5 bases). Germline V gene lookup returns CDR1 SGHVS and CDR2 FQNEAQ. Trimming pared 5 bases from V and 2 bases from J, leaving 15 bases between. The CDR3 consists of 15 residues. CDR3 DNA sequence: TGTGCCAGCAGCACACTAGGAAACCCGCAAGAGACCCAGTACTTC. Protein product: CASSTLGNPQETQYF.

The CDR3 protein is CASSLVTGTSGNTIYF. The CDR3 nucleotides are TGTGCCAGCAGCTTGGTCACAGGGACCTCTGGAAACACCATATATTTT. The chain employs TRBV5-4 and TRBJ1-3; TRBD1 is a possible D gene (6 bases). From germline, CDR1 is SGHNT and CDR2 YYREEE (reference sequence). The germline V and J ends were trimmed by 0 bases and 0 bases, with 10 bases remaining between them. The CDR3 is 16 residues long. The full variable domain, with the rest looked up from reference TRBV5-4 and TRBJ1-3, is ETGVTQSPTHLIKTRGQQVTLRCSSQSGHNTVSWYQQALGQGPQFIFQYYREEENGRGNFPPRFSGLQFPNYSSELNVNALELDDSALYLCASSLVTGTSGNTIYFGEGSWLTVV.

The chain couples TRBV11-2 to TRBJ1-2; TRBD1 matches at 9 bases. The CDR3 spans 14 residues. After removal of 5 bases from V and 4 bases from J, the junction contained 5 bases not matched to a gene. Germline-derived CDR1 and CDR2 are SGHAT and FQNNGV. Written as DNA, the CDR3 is TGTGCCAGCAGCCCCCCGACAGGGGGCTATGGCTACACCTTC. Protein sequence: CASSPPTGGYGYTF.

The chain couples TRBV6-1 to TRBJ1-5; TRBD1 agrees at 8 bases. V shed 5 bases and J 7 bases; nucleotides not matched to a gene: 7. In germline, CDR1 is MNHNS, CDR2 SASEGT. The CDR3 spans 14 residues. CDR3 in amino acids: CASSFRTGNQPQHF. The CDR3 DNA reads TGTGCCAGCAGTTTCCGGACAGGGAACCAGCCCCAGCATTTT.